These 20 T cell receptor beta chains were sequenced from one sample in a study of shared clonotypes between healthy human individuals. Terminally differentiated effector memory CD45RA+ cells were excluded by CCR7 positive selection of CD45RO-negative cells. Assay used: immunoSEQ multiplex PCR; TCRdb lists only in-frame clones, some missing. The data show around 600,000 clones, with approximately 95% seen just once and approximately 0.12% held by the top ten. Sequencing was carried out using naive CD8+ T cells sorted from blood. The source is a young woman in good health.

For the CDR3, the DNA is TGTGCCAGCAGCGGAAACTACAATGAGCAGTTCTTC. Amino acids: CASSGNYNEQFF. The rearrangement links TRBV27 to TRBJ2-1; D gene uncertain. Germline CDR1 MNHEY, CDR2 SMNVEV (reference sequence). The length of the CDR3 is 12 residues. V was clipped by 6 bases and J by 3 bases, with 6 bases between them.

This CDR3 is CASSLGRGELFF. For the CDR3, the DNA is TGTGCCAGCAGCCTCGGGAGAGGGGAGCTGTTTTTT. V is TRBV7-8 and J is TRBJ2-2, with D perhaps TRBD2 (6 bases). V gave up 5 bases and J gave up 8 bases, with 9 bases separating them. CDR3 size: 12 residues. Germline V gives CDR1 SGHVS, CDR2 FQNEAQ.

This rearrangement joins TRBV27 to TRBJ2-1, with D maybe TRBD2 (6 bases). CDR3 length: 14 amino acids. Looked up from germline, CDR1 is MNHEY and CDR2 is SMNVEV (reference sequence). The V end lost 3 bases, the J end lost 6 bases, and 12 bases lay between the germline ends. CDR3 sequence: CASSLRDFSNEQFF. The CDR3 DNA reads TGTGCCAGCAGTTTGAGGGACTTTTCCAATGAGCAGTTCTTC.

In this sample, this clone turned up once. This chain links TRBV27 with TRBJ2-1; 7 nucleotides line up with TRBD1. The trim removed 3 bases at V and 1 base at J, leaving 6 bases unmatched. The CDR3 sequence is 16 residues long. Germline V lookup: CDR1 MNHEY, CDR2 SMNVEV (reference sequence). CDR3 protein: CASSFIGGGSYNEQFF. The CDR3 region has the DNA TGTGCCAGCAGTTTTATAGGGGGCGGTTCCTACAATGAGCAGTTCTTC.

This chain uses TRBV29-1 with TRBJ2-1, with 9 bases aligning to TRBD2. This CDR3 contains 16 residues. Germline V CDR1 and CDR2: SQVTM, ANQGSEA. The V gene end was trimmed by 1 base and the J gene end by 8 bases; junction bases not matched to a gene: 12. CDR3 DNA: TGCAGCGTTGAAGTCGTTGGCGGGAGGGCCAATTATGAGCAGTTCTTC. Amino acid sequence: CSVEVVGGRANYEQFF.

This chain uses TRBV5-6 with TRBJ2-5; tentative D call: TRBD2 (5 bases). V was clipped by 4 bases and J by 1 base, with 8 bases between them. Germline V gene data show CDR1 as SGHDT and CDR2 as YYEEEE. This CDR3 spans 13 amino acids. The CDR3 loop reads CASSPEVQETQYF. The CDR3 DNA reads TGTGCCAGCAGCCCGGAGGTCCAAGAGACCCAGTACTTC.

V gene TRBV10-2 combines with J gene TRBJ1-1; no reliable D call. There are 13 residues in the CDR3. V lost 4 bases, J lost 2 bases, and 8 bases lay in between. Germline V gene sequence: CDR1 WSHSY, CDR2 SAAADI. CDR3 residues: CASSGYTNTEAFF. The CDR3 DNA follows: TGCGCCAGCAGTGGATATACCAACACTGAAGCTTTCTTT.

CDR3: CASSILTGTNYGYTF. The CDR3 coding sequence is TGTGCCAGTAGTATTTTGACAGGGACTAACTATGGCTACACCTTC. V and J are TRBV19 and TRBJ1-2; 7 positions match TRBD1. Germline V gene lookup returns CDR1 LNHDA and CDR2 SQIVND (reference sequence). The CDR3 sequence is 15 residues long. Trimming took 3 bases from V and 0 from J; bases not matched to a gene: 4.

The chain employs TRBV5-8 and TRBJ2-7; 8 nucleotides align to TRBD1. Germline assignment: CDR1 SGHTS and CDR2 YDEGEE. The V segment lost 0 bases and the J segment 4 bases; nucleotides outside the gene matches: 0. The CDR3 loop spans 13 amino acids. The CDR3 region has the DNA TGTGCCAGCAGCTTGGACAGGGGGTACGAGCAGTACTTC. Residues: CASSLDRGYEQYF.

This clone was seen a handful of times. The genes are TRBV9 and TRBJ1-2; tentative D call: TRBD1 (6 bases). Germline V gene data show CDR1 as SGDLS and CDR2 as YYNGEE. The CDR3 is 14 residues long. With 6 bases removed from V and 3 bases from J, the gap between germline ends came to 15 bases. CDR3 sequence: CASTGPPGDYGYTF. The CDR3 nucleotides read TGTGCCAGCACCGGACCCCCAGGGGACTATGGCTACACCTTC.

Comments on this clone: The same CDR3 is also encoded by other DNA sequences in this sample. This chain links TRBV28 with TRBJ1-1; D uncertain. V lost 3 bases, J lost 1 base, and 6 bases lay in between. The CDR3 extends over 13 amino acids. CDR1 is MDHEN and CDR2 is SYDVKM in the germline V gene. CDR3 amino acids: CASSFRKNTEAFF. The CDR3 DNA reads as TGTGCCAGCAGTTTTAGGAAGAACACTGAAGCTTTCTTT.

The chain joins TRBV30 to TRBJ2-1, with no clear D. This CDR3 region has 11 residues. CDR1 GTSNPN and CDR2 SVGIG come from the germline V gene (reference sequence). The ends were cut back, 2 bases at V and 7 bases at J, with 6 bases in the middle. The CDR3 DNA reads TGTGCCTGGAGTTGGGGAAATGAGCAGTTCTTC. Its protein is CAWSWGNEQFF.

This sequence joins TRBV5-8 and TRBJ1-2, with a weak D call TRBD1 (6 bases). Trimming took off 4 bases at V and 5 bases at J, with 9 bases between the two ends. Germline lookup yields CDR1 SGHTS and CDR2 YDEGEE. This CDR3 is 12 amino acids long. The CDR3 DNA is TGTGCCAGCAGCCGAGGACAGTATGGCTACACCTTC. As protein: CASSRGQYGYTF.

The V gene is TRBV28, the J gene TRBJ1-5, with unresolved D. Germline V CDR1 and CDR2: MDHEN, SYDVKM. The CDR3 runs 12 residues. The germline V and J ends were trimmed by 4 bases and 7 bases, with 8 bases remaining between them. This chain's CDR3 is CASSSGSQPQHF. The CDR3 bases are TGTGCCAGCAGTTCCGGTTCCCAGCCCCAGCATTTT.

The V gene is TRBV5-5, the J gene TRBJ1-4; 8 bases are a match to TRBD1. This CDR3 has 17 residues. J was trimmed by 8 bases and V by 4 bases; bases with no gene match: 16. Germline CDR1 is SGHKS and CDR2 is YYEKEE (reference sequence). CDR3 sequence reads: CASSGTFRTGMKEKLFF. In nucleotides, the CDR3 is TGTGCCAGCAGCGGGACTTTTAGGACAGGGATGAAGGAAAAACTGTTTTTT.

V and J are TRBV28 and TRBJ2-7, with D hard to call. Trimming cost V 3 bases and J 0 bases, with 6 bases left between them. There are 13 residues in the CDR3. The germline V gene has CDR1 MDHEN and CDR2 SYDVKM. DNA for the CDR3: TGTGCCAGCAGTTTGGAGAGCTCCTACGAGCAGTACTTC. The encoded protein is CASSLESSYEQYF.

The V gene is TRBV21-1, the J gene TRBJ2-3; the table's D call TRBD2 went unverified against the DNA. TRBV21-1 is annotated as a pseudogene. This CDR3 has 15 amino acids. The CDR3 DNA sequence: TGTGCCAGCACGACCCCCCGCGGAAGCACAGATACGCAGTATTTT. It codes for CASTTPRGSTDTQYF.

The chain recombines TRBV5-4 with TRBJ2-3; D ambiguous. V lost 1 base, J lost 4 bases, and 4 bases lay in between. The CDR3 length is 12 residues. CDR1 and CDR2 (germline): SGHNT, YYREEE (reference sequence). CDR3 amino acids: CASSLQPDTQYF. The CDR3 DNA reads TGTGCCAGCAGCTTGCAACCAGATACGCAGTATTTT.

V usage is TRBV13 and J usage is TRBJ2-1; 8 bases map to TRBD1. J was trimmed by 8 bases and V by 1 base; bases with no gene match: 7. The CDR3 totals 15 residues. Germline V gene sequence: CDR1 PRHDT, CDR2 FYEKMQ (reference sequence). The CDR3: CASSLVALTGDEQFF. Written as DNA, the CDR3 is TGTGCCAGCAGCTTAGTAGCTCTGACAGGGGATGAGCAGTTCTTC.

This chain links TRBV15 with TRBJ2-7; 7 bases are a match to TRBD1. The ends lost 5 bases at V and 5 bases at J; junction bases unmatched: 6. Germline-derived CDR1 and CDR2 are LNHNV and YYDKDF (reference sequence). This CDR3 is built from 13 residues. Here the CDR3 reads CATSLDRTHEQYF. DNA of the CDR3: TGTGCCACCAGCCTGGACAGGACCCACGAGCAGTACTTC.